This TCR beta chain was obtained from a study of blood T cell repertoires in COVID-19 (TCRdb year 2020). Some background on the complete study: The collaborator samples originated in the United States, Italy and Spain and spanned the acute and convalescent phases of COVID-19. The repertoires were released in a freely available public database meant as a resource for research on the immune response to SARS-CoV-2. The dataset comprised deeply sampled blood TCRbeta repertoires from subjects exposed to, actively infected with, or recovered from COVID-19. Nearly every sample came with metadata listing a de-identified subject ID, COVID-19 status, age in years and sex. The material from the prospective study consisted of cDNA or gDNA derived from T cells, B-cell-depleted T cells, or PBMCs. Samples came from the ongoing ImmuneRACE study (first 160 participants) plus 1,254 subjects from 6 global collaborators. Where available, HLA class I and class II types were taken from metadata supplied by the sample provider and were not determined by assay-based typing. Beyond this particular receptor, the publication reports: The amount of clinical and demographic metadata varied by source and participant and was provided uncurated.

As to this clone: The clone's antigen remains unknown. No quality values exist for individual bases; no much larger clone is one base distant.

The collaborating institutions used their own protocols to collect whole blood in K2EDTA tubes. For TCRbeta analysis, collaborators shipped samples in one of three forms: frozen whole blood, isolated PBMCs, or DNA extracted from either of those sample types. V has 2 bases trimmed and J has 3 bases trimmed; junction bases matching no gene number 5. CDR1 and CDR2, looked up from the germline V gene, are SGHRS and YFSETQ. Reading from cysteine to phenylalanine, the CDR3 counts 16 amino acids. Only the CDR3 part of the read is kept: 48 bases, read in frame from the first base. TCRbeta CDR3 regions were amplified from genomic DNA by means of the immunoSEQ Assay, a bias-controlled multiplex PCR. In the source study's methods: The number of nucleated cells in each sample was estimated from the amplification of reference gene primers within the assay. Sequence reads were collapsed and filtered to measure the absolute abundance of every unique TCRbeta CDR3 rearrangement. Productive Simpson clonality was computed per sample as the square root of Simpson's diversity index over productive rearrangements. Held by TCRdb, this immuneACCESS table contains in-frame sequences only and omits some clones. Under half of the omission traces to an unresolved V gene where checked; the cause of the rest is unknown. From that table come the V and J calls and clone size; the DNA was used to work out D and trimming. The table for this sample lists around 51,000 clones; around 86% of them were counted only once. Around 2.9% of the sample comes from the top ten.

The clonotype was recovered from a woman at least 80 years old with acute or convalescent COVID-19. Material for sequencing was peripheral blood. Recombination linked TRBV5-1 to TRBJ1-4; 9 bases in between match TRBD1. CDR3 protein: CASSFTGGSANEKLFF. The nucleotides are TGCGCCAGCAGCTTTACAGGGGGCTCGGCTAATGAAAAACTGTTTTTT.